The next 5 T cell receptor beta chains were all read from a single sample in a study of T cell responses to AZD1222 COVID-19 vaccine. Here immunoSEQ multiplex PCR was the method, and the copy in TCRdb shows in-frame clones only, minus some. The table includes approximately 170,000 clones, 85% to 90% detected once. The sequenced sample was peripheral blood, obtained 28 days after the second AZD1222 dose. Receptor source: an adult who received the AZD1222 COVID-19 vaccine.

For the CDR3, the DNA is TGTGCCAGCAGCTTACAGGCTAGCGGGGGGCCCCAAGAGACCCAGTACTTC. Its protein is CASSLQASGGPQETQYF. V gene TRBV7-2 combines with J gene TRBJ2-5; 11 nucleotides line up with TRBD2. Germline loops: CDR1 SGHTA, CDR2 FQGNSA. The length of the CDR3 is 17 residues. Trimming cost V 2 bases and J 1 base; bases outside gene matches: 6.

The V and J genes are TRBV28 and TRBJ1-3; 7 positions agree with TRBD1. CDR3 length: 16 amino acids. Germline V gives CDR1 MDHEN, CDR2 SYDVKM. The V segment lost 5 bases and the J segment 2 bases; nucleotides outside the gene matches: 9. The DNA of the CDR3 is TGTGCCAGCAGTCCCCTAGGGGGGACAGCTGGAAACACCATATATTTT. This gives the protein CASSPLGGTAGNTIYF.

The rearrangement links TRBV6-6 to TRBJ1-2, with 7 bases identical to TRBD1. The length of the CDR3 is 15 residues. Germline-derived CDR1 and CDR2 are MNHNY and SVGAGI (reference sequence). The V gene end was trimmed by 5 bases and the J gene end by 3 bases; junction bases not matched to a gene: 9. The CDR3 nucleotides read TGTGCCAGCAGTCCAACGCGACAGGGCGACTATGGCTACACCTTC. Its protein is CASSPTRQGDYGYTF.

This sequence joins TRBV6-5 and TRBJ2-7, with 11 bases matching TRBD2. Germline V gives CDR1 MNHEY, CDR2 SVGAGI. This CDR3 has 15 amino acids. V lost 5 bases to trimming and J lost 3 bases; unmatched junction nucleotides: 6. The CDR3 region is CASSPGTSGGYEQYF. For the CDR3, the DNA is TGTGCCAGCAGTCCCGGGACTAGCGGTGGCTACGAGCAGTACTTC.

This clone was seen only a few times. V usage is TRBV7-9 and J usage is TRBJ1-5; D is perhaps TRBD1 (5 bases). Germline V gives CDR1 SEHNR, CDR2 FQNEAQ (reference sequence). The V end was cut by 1 base, the J end by 6 bases, with 13 bases between. This CDR3 is built from 15 residues. CDR3 loop: CASSLGSGPLQPQHF. In DNA form, the CDR3 reads TGTGCCAGCAGCTTAGGATCGGGACCACTTCAGCCCCAGCATTTT.